The 28 T cell receptor beta chains reported below all come from one sample, sequenced in a study of response to subunit inactivated influenza vaccine. In TCRdb, the RT-PCR reads were re-called with MiXCR into one record per CDR3 protein. The data hold 500,000 or so distinct CDR3 sequences, with approximately 11% observed a single time. This material consisted of PBMCs from blood, taken 40 to 50 days after vaccination. Source of these receptors: a man in his fifties who received an inactivated influenza vaccine.

The rearrangement links TRBV20-1 to TRBJ2-1, with D uncertain. Germline values: CDR1 DFQATT, CDR2 SNEGSKA (reference sequence). V was shortened by 0 bases and J by 8 bases, with 11 bases between the two germline ends. This CDR3 contains 13 residues. CDR3 amino acids: CSARDQAPHEQFF. In DNA form, the CDR3 reads TGCAGTGCTAGAGATCAGGCTCCGCATGAGCAGTTCTTC.

This clonotype was observed at least ten times. The gene calls are TRBV6-1 and TRBJ2-7; D unclear. From germline, CDR1 is MNHNS and CDR2 SASEGT. The CDR3 covers 12 residues. V was shortened by 7 bases and J by 2 bases, with 9 bases between the two germline ends. Here the CDR3 reads CASTGYTYEQYF. The CDR3 coding sequence is TGTGCCAGCACCGGGTACACCTACGAGCAGTACTTC.

This clonotype showed up just a few times. The chain has TRBV29-1 and TRBJ2-2, with D possibly matching TRBD2 (6 bases). Germline V gene lookup returns CDR1 SQVTM and CDR2 ANQGSEA. CDR3 length: 12 amino acids. V gave up 6 bases and J gave up 6 bases, with 11 bases separating them. CDR3 nucleotides: TGCAGCGTCGGGGGTCTCGCCGGGGAGCTGTTTTTT. Amino acids: CSVGGLAGELFF.

This clonotype was observed at least ten times. The chain couples TRBV29-1 to TRBJ2-7, with 8 bases lining up with TRBD1. V was pared by 7 bases and J by 3 bases, with 5 bases of the junction left unmatched. The CDR3 runs 12 residues. Looked up from germline, CDR1 is SQVTM and CDR2 is ANQGSEA. This chain's CDR3 is CSARTGIYEQYF. The CDR3 DNA follows: TGCAGCGCTCGGACAGGGATCTACGAGCAGTACTTC.

This clonotype was found a few times. This sequence joins TRBV5-1 and TRBJ2-1; D gene uncertain. The CDR3 is 13 amino acids. CDR1 is SGHRS, CDR2 YFSETQ, per germline. The germline V and J ends were trimmed by 0 bases and 6 bases, with 7 bases remaining between them. In nucleotides, the CDR3 is TGCGCCAGCAGCTTGGCCATGGGCAATGAGCAGTTCTTC. This gives the protein CASSLAMGNEQFF.

The rearrangement uses TRBV30 and TRBJ1-2, with a tentative D call TRBD1 (6 bases). This CDR3 has 14 amino acids. V shed 1 base and J shed 3 bases, with 12 bases lying between them. The germline CDR1 and CDR2 sequences are GTSNPN and SVGIG (reference sequence). Here the CDR3 DNA reads TGTGCCTGGAGTGAACAGGGTGCCCACTATGGCTACACCTTC. This sequence encodes CAWSEQGAHYGYTF.

The gene calls are TRBV29-1 and TRBJ2-1; TRBD2 matches 8 bases. This CDR3 contains 17 residues. Trimming at V came to 4 bases and at J to 0 bases, leaving 11 bases not matched to a gene. The germline V gene has CDR1 SQVTM and CDR2 ANQGSEA. This CDR3 reads CSVGGWREADSYNEQFF. The CDR3 DNA reads TGCAGCGTTGGAGGGTGGCGGGAGGCTGACTCCTACAATGAGCAGTTCTTC.

J is TRBJ1-1 and V is TRBV12-2; the table's D call, TRBD1, has no DNA check behind it. TRBV12-2 represents a pseudogene. This CDR3 region has 17 residues. The CDR3 loop reads CASRLVWGPRTGTEAFF. CDR3 bases: TGTGCAAGTCGCTTAGTCTGGGGACCAAGGACTGGCACTGAAGCTTTCTTT.

This clonotype turned up a few times. This sequence joins TRBV25-1 and TRBJ1-2; D not resolved. The CDR3 runs 15 residues. Trimming left V 5 bases short and J 4 bases short, with 17 bases between. Germline lookup yields CDR1 MGHDK and CDR2 SYGVNS. This chain's CDR3 is CASSSRTAGRYGYTF. CDR3 in DNA: TGTGCCAGCAGTTCCAGGACGGCCGGACGCTATGGCTACACCTTC.

The rearrangement uses TRBV5-1 and TRBJ2-5, with TRBD2 matching over 12 bases. V dropped 5 bases and J dropped 2; count of bases not matched to a gene: 10. This CDR3 has 17 amino acids. Germline values: CDR1 SGHRS, CDR2 YFSETQ. The CDR3 protein is CASRGGLAGTLQETQYF. As DNA, the CDR3 is TGCGCCAGCAGGGGAGGACTAGCGGGGACCCTACAAGAGACCCAGTACTTC.

This clonotype was recorded many times. The chain uses TRBV5-1 and TRBJ1-2; no definite D call. Germline values: CDR1 SGHRS, CDR2 YFSETQ. Trimming pared 4 bases from V and 7 bases from J, leaving 8 bases between. This CDR3 is built from 11 residues. The DNA of the CDR3 is TGCGCCAGCAGCGGGGAGTTTGGCTACACCTTC. This sequence encodes CASSGEFGYTF.

In its sample, this clonotype was seen a few times. The V call is TRBV3-1, the J call TRBJ2-3; no reliable D call. The CDR3 is 14 residues long. Germline loops: CDR1 LGHDT, CDR2 YNNKEL (reference sequence). Trimming took off 5 bases at V and 2 bases at J, with 11 bases between the two ends. CDR3 sequence reads: CASSYGPDTDTQYF. The CDR3 DNA sequence: TGTGCCAGCAGCTACGGACCAGACACAGATACGCAGTATTTT.

This clonotype was recorded many times. The genes are TRBV6-1 and TRBJ1-3; D gene ambiguous. The CDR3 has 14 amino acids. The germline V gene has CDR1 MNHNS and CDR2 SASEGT. The germline V and J ends were trimmed by 0 bases and 2 bases, with 5 bases remaining between them. The CDR3 here is CASSEALPGNTIYF. The CDR3 coding sequence is TGTGCCAGCAGTGAAGCCTTACCTGGAAACACCATATATTTT.

The rearrangement uses TRBV7-2 and TRBJ1-2; 10 bases align to TRBD1. The junction had 10 bases not matched to a gene; V was cut back by 5 bases and J by 4 bases. The germline V gene encodes CDR1 SGHTA and CDR2 FQGNSA. This CDR3 comprises 16 residues. DNA for the CDR3: TGTGCCAGCAGCGCGGAAGACAGGGGGCGCAGCTATGGCTACACCTTC. It specifies CASSAEDRGRSYGYTF.

This clonotype was seen more than once but under ten times. The chain links TRBV20-1 to TRBJ2-1; TRBD2 might be the D (6 bases). In germline, CDR1 is DFQATT, CDR2 SNEGSKA (reference sequence). The CDR3 length is 15 residues. V lost 3 bases and J lost 5, with 17 bases in between. CDR3 DNA: TGCAGTGCTAGTAATCCCGGGACTGGAAACAATGAGCAGTTCTTC. Amino acid sequence: CSASNPGTGNNEQFF.

This clonotype appeared many times. The genes are TRBV7-8 and TRBJ2-2; TRBD2 matches 9 bases. This CDR3 contains 16 residues. Germline CDR1 reads SGHVS; CDR2 reads FQNEAQ. V dropped 1 base and J dropped 5; count of bases not matched to a gene: 5. CDR3 region: CASSLGSSGRTGELFF. As DNA, the CDR3 is TGTGCCAGCAGCTTAGGGAGTAGCGGGAGAACCGGGGAGCTGTTTTTT.

The V and J genes are TRBV27 and TRBJ2-1, with D hard to call. Between the trimmed V and J ends, which lost 3 bases and 7 bases, there was a span of 10 bases. The germline CDR1 and CDR2 sequences are MNHEY and SMNVEV (reference sequence). There are 13 residues in the CDR3. CDR3 residues: CASSFGLQNEQFF. CDR3 sequence (DNA): TGTGCCAGCAGTTTCGGGCTTCAGAATGAGCAGTTCTTC.

This chain joins TRBV7-9 and TRBJ2-7, with a possible D match to TRBD1 (5 bases). V was shortened by 5 bases and J by 4 bases, with 12 bases between the two germline ends. Germline assignment: CDR1 SEHNR and CDR2 FQNEAQ (reference sequence). The CDR3 totals 13 residues. The CDR3 loop is CASSAYPGYEQYF. In DNA form, the CDR3 reads TGTGCCAGCAGCGCGTACCCAGGGTACGAGCAGTACTTC. The full variable domain, its missing parts supplied by reference TRBV7-9 and TRBJ2-7, is DTGVSQNPRHKITKRGQNVTFRCDPISEHNRLYWYRQTLGQGPEFLTYFQNEAQLEKSRLLSDRFSAERPKGSFSTLEIQRTEQGDSAMYLCASSAYPGYEQYFGPGTRLTVT.

This clonotype was seen at least ten times. The chain recombines TRBV12-3 or TRBV12-4 with TRBJ2-3; 16 bases map to TRBD2. V trimming: 4 bases; J trimming: 1 base; junction bases outside the gene matches: 11. CDR3 length: 20 amino acids. CDR3 region: CASSWPPGLAGGPGTDTQYF. CDR3 bases: TGTGCCAGCAGTTGGCCCCCGGGACTAGCGGGGGGGCCGGGCACAGATACGCAGTATTTT.

This clonotype showed up many times. The V call is TRBV6-5, the J call TRBJ2-5; 10 bases match TRBD1. CDR1 and CDR2 (germline): MNHEY, SVGAGI. The J segment lost 5 bases and the V segment lost 2 bases, leaving 11 bases of the junction unmatched. The CDR3 sequence is 17 residues long. The CDR3: CASSYPILGTGDETQYF. The CDR3 DNA reads as TGTGCCAGCAGTTACCCGATCCTCGGGACAGGGGATGAGACCCAGTACTTC.

This clonotype was seen more than once but under ten times. V and J are TRBV4-3 and TRBJ2-5, with TRBD1 identical over 11 bases. V shed 10 bases, J shed 4 bases, and the junction held 5 bases outside the gene matches. The CDR3 totals 13 residues. The germline V gene has CDR1 LGHNA and CDR2 YSLEER. In DNA form, the CDR3 reads TGCGCCACCAAGGACAGGGGGCCAGAGACCCAGTACTTC. Residues: CATKDRGPETQYF.

This clonotype was counted ten times or more. V is TRBV7-2 and J is TRBJ2-1, with 8 bases aligning to TRBD2. Per germline, CDR1 SGHTA and CDR2 FQGNSA. The CDR3 has 13 amino acids. With 3 bases clipped from V and 8 bases from J, the junction kept 3 bases outside the gene matches. The CDR3 here is CASSLSGSYEQFF. DNA of the CDR3: TGTGCCAGCAGCTTGAGCGGGAGCTATGAGCAGTTCTTC.

This clonotype was counted between two and nine times. The chain combines TRBV29-1 with TRBJ2-7, with D possibly TRBD1 on 6 matching bases. The CDR3 runs to 13 residues. The germline V gene has CDR1 SQVTM and CDR2 ANQGSEA. Trimming took off 6 bases at V and 5 bases at J, with 17 bases between the two ends. CDR3 in amino acids: CSVRRGSRDEQYF. For the CDR3, the DNA is TGCAGCGTGAGAAGGGGGAGTCGCGACGAGCAGTACTTC.

This clonotype was recorded a few times. The chain joins TRBV12-3 or TRBV12-4 to TRBJ2-7, with D perhaps TRBD1 (5 bases). V was trimmed by 6 bases and J by 2 bases, leaving 14 bases between them. The CDR3 sequence is 14 residues long. The CDR3 loop reads CASRPQELTYEQYF. The CDR3 coding sequence is TGTGCCAGCAGGCCACAGGAGCTTACCTACGAGCAGTACTTC.

The table lists this clonotype with a few counts. This chain joins TRBV10-3 and TRBJ2-3; D gene unclear. The CDR3 is made up of 11 amino acids. Deletions cut 8 bases from V and 6 bases from J, with 9 bases between. Germline-derived CDR1 and CDR2 are ENHRY and SYGVKD. The CDR3 DNA reads TGTGCCATCTTAGTTTGGGATACGCAGTATTTT. This codes for CAILVWDTQYF.

This clonotype showed up many times. The gene calls are TRBV5-1 and TRBJ2-6; the D gene is possibly TRBD1 (6 bases). CDR3 length: 16 amino acids. CDR1 is SGHRS and CDR2 is YFSETQ in the germline V gene. The V and J ends lost 6 bases and 0 bases respectively, with 13 bases between them. The chain's CDR3 is CASMFQGSSGANVLTF. The CDR3 DNA is TGCGCCAGCATGTTCCAGGGGAGCTCTGGGGCCAACGTCCTGACTTTC.

This clonotype was seen a single time. A much larger clone differs by one base, so this may be a read error. The V gene is TRBV7-3, the J gene TRBJ2-5; D may be TRBD2 (5 bases). CDR1 and CDR2 from the germline V gene are SGHTA and FQGTGA. The CDR3 sequence is 15 residues long. Trimming took 2 bases from V and 8 from J, leaving 18 bases between them. The CDR3 DNA is TGTGCCAGCAGCTTAGTGGCCGGGATCGAGGATACCCAGTACTTC. Amino acids: CASSLVAGIEDTQYF.

V usage is TRBV3-1 and J usage is TRBJ2-7; D gene unclear. Trimming pared 4 bases from V and 4 bases from J, leaving 8 bases between. CDR3 length: 12 amino acids. Germline V gene data show CDR1 as LGHDT and CDR2 as YNNKEL (reference sequence). For the CDR3, the DNA is TGTGCCAGCAGCCTTGTGAAATACGAGCAGTACTTC. Its protein is CASSLVKYEQYF.